This TCR beta chain was sequenced in a study of T cells in Graves' hyperthyroidism and ophthalmopathy. Study-wide results and limits: Ophthalmopathy was separated from stable hyperthyroidism by a 13 V-J model. The model's output predicted ophthalmopathy at a median of approximately 6.5 months prior to onset.

This CDR3 spans 14 amino acids. The germline V gene encodes CDR1 SGDLS and CDR2 YYNGEE. The V end was cut by 7 bases, the J end by 1 base, with 14 bases between. A word on this clonotype: Its cognate antigen is unknown.

Graves' hyperthyroidism was deemed stable given no ophthalmopathy progression within 18 months. The study based diagnoses on clinical symptoms, serum thyroxine and TRAb, thyroid ultrasound and orbital computed tomography. RNA transcripts served as the template for amplifying TCR beta CDR3 regions. The HTBI primer set drove a first-round RT-PCR of the TCR CDR3. One entry per CDR3 protein results from TCRdb running MiXCR on the multiplex PCR reads. The sample consists of 300,000 to 450,000 distinct CDR3 sequences, 13% of them appearing once. The TCR was taken from a woman aged 18-30 years with Graves' hyperthyroidism. What was sequenced was blood. The V gene is TRBV9, the J gene TRBJ1-1, with D tentatively TRBD1 (5 bases). CDR3 nucleotides: TGTGCCAGCTCAGCAACGGGGCAGAACACTGAAGCTTTCTTT. Translated, it gives CASSATGQNTEAFF.